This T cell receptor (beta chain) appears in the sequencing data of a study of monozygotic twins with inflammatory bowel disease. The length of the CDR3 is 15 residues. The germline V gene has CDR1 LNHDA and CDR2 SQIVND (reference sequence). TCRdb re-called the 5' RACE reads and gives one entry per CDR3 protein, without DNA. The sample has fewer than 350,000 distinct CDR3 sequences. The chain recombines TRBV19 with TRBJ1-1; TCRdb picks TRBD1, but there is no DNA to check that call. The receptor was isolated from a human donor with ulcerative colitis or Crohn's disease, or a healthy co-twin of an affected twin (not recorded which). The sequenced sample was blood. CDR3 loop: CASSFKTGLNTEAFF.